What follows are 4 T cell receptor beta chains derived from one specimen sequenced in a study of T cell changes during pregnancy in multiple sclerosis. Profiled with immunoSEQ multiplex PCR; TCRdb holds only in-frame clones, not every one. The sample holds 65,000 to 75,000 clones, approximately 90% seen once. The source was peripheral blood, collected in the second trimester of pregnancy. Receptors were obtained from a female donor with multiple sclerosis, enrolled in a pregnancy study.

The genes are TRBV7-9 and TRBJ1-2, with 8 bases aligning to TRBD1. The trim removed 3 bases at V and 4 bases at J, leaving 19 bases unmatched. This CDR3 region has 19 residues. Looked up from germline, CDR1 is SEHNR and CDR2 is FQNEAQ (reference sequence). As DNA, the CDR3 is TGTGCCAGCAGCTTGGCGCCCGGACAGGGTGCTTCCTTCTCCTATGGCTACACCTTC. Its translation: CASSLAPGQGASFSYGYTF.

This rearrangement joins TRBV7-9 to TRBJ1-1; D is perhaps TRBD1 (6 bases). Germline V gene lookup returns CDR1 SEHNR and CDR2 FQNEAQ (reference sequence). This CDR3 has 14 residues. The V and J ends lost 5 bases and 11 bases respectively, with 21 bases between them. CDR3 coding DNA: TGTGCCAGCAGCCCATGGGCTTCAGGGGTTAAGGCTTTCTTT. It yields the protein CASSPWASGVKAFF.

The chain couples TRBV11-1 to TRBJ1-2; D remains ambiguous. Trimming took 3 bases from V and 5 from J, leaving 7 bases between them. The CDR3 contains 12 residues. Per germline, CDR1 SGHAT and CDR2 FQDESV (reference sequence). The CDR3 here is CASSFPDYGYTF. The DNA of the CDR3 is TGTGCCAGCAGCTTTCCAGATTATGGCTACACCTTC. Filled out from reference TRBV11-1 and TRBJ1-2, the complete variable domain reads EAEVAQSPRYKITEKSQAVAFWCDPISGHATLYWYRQILGQGPELLVQFQDESVVDDSQLPKDRFSAERLKGVDSTLKIQPAELGDSAMYLCASSFPDYGYTFGSGTRLTVV.

This sequence joins TRBV7-9 and TRBJ2-3; 8 bases align to TRBD2. V was pared by 3 bases and J by 1 base, with 3 bases of the junction left unmatched. Germline loops: CDR1 SEHNR, CDR2 FQNEAQ (reference sequence). The CDR3 has 15 residues. DNA of the CDR3: TGTGCCAGCAGCTTGCGGGGGGACCGCACAGATACGCAGTATTTT. This sequence encodes CASSLRGDRTDTQYF.